This entry lists 10 T cell receptor beta chains sequenced from one sample in a study of Graves' ophthalmopathy and Graves' hyperthyroidism. Amplifying from RNA transcripts, the study obtained TCR beta CDR3 regions. The workflow started with a first-round RT-PCR run with HTBI primers and then moved on to a second-round multiplex PCR. TCRdb analysed the multiplex PCR reads with MiXCR anew, one entry per CDR3 protein. This table holds about 220,000 distinct CDR3 sequences, 20% to 25% found once. The sequencing input was peripheral blood. The receptors were sampled from a woman aged 45-59 years with Graves' ophthalmopathy.

CDR3 region: CASSYSDGTETQYF. In DNA, the CDR3 is TGTGCCAGCAGTTACTCCGACGGGACAGAGACCCAGTACTTC. The gene calls are TRBV6-5 and TRBJ2-5, with D possibly called TRBD1 or TRBD2 (5 bases each). The CDR3 runs 14 residues. V gave up 0 bases and J gave up 4 bases, with 9 bases separating them. CDR1 and CDR2 (germline): MNHEY, SVGAGI.

This clonotype was seen at least ten times. The gene calls are TRBV2 and TRBJ1-5, with 8 bases that match TRBD1. V was clipped by 7 bases and J by 7 bases; unmatched bases: 12. This CDR3 has 15 residues. Germline CDR1 SNHLY, CDR2 FYNNEI. The CDR3 sequence: CASKGRDRPSQPQHF. In DNA form, the CDR3 reads TGTGCCAGCAAGGGACGGGACAGGCCTAGCCAGCCCCAGCATTTT.

In this sample, this clonotype turned up many times. The chain carries TRBV12-3 or TRBV12-4 and TRBJ2-2; weak D call: TRBD2 (6 bases). There are 16 residues in the CDR3. V gave up 5 bases and J gave up 0 bases, with 13 bases separating them. This chain's CDR3 is CASSTGTRTNTGELFF. CDR3 nucleotides: TGTGCCAGCAGTACCGGGACTCGGACGAACACCGGGGAGCTGTTTTTT.

This clonotype was seen repeatedly, ten times or more. The chain joins TRBV27 to TRBJ2-7, with D hard to call. V lost 3 bases and J 0 bases, leaving 9 bases between the germline ends. The CDR3 length is 14 residues. CDR1 is MNHEY, CDR2 SMNVEV, per germline (reference sequence). The DNA of the CDR3 is TGTGCCAGCAGTTTGCCGGGTAGCTCCTACGAGCAGTACTTC. Translating it yields CASSLPGSSYEQYF.

This clonotype was counted ten times or more. The DNA of the CDR3 is TGTGCCAGCAGTGCCCTTGGGACAGCTAACGAAGAGACCCAGTACTTC. It yields the protein CASSALGTANEETQYF. The chain carries TRBV6-2 or TRBV6-3 and TRBJ2-5; 7 positions match TRBD1. CDR1 is MNHEY and CDR2 is SVGEGT in the germline V gene. The ends lost 5 bases at V and 3 bases at J; junction bases unmatched: 12. The CDR3 contains 16 residues.

This clonotype has at least ten counts. V usage is TRBV29-1 and J usage is TRBJ1-5; perhaps TRBD1 as D (5 bases). V was shortened by 7 bases and J by 4 bases, with 11 bases between the two germline ends. The CDR3 consists of 12 residues. Germline assignment: CDR1 SQVTM and CDR2 ANQGSEA. The chain's CDR3 is CSAGGFNQPQHF. As DNA, the CDR3 is TGCAGCGCTGGGGGGTTTAATCAGCCCCAGCATTTT.

This clonotype has at least ten counts. The chain couples TRBV3-1 to TRBJ1-1, with 7 bases lining up with TRBD1. Germline CDR1 and CDR2: LGHDT and YNNKEL (reference sequence). V lost 4 bases and J lost 1; bases outside the gene matches: 3. The CDR3 consists of 14 residues. CDR3 sequence (DNA): TGTGCCAGCAGCCTGGGACAGCAGAACACTGAAGCTTTCTTT. This translates into CASSLGQQNTEAFF.

The chain has TRBV15 and TRBJ2-5, with D perhaps assigned TRBD1 or TRBD2 (5 bases each). Trimming took off 1 base at V and 7 bases at J, with 16 bases between the two ends. The CDR3 length is 15 residues. Germline V CDR1 and CDR2: LNHNV, YYDKDF (reference sequence). CDR3 in DNA: TGTGCCACCAGCAGAGCCGGGACGACGGCCAGGACCCAGTACTTC. Encoded protein: CATSRAGTTARTQYF.

This clonotype turned up a few times. This sequence joins TRBV6-1 and TRBJ1-4; 7 bases agree with TRBD1. CDR1 is MNHNS and CDR2 is SASEGT in the germline V gene. The CDR3 length is 15 residues. Trimming at V came to 4 bases and at J to 4 bases, leaving 6 bases not matched to a gene. The CDR3 here is CASSVGTASNEKLFF. The CDR3 DNA follows: TGTGCCAGCAGTGTCGGGACAGCGAGTAATGAAAAACTGTTTTTT.

The chain joins TRBV19 to TRBJ1-6; D is ambiguous. The germline gives CDR1 LNHDA, CDR2 SQIVND (reference sequence). Deletions cut 4 bases from V and 10 bases from J, with 11 bases between. The length of the CDR3 is 13 residues. As DNA, the CDR3 is TGTGCCAGTAGTAAAGGCCGCGACTCACCCCTCCACTTT. Amino acids: CASSKGRDSPLHF.